Following are 8 T cell receptor beta chains from one sample sequenced in a study of cytomegalovirus exposure and HLA in healthy donors. It was with 60 Vbeta and 13 Jbeta primers that the PCR ran. Measured with immunoSEQ multiplex PCR; TCRdb has only the in-frame clones, and not every one. The data hold 100,000 or so clones, with 60% to 80% observed a single time. Sequencing was carried out using PBMCs. These receptors all come from a male donor in good health and CMV-seropositive.

The chain recombines TRBV5-1 with TRBJ2-1; 8 nucleotides match TRBD2. This CDR3 is built from 16 residues. Germline trimming cut 0 bases from V and 2 bases from J; bases unmatched to any gene: 4. Germline V lookup: CDR1 SGHRS, CDR2 YFSETQ. The CDR3 DNA is TGCGCCAGCAGCTTGGATCCGGGAGGGGCCTACAATGAGCAGTTCTTC. It specifies CASSLDPGGAYNEQFF.

The chain uses TRBV11-2 and TRBJ2-1, with 12 bases identical to TRBD1. With 4 bases clipped from V and 7 bases from J, the junction kept 11 bases outside the gene matches. The CDR3 totals 17 residues. The germline CDR1 and CDR2 sequences are SGHAT and FQNNGV. The DNA of the CDR3 is TGTGCCAGCAGCTCCTCCCACCCGGGACAGGGGGCGAATGAGCAGTTCTTC. It encodes CASSSSHPGQGANEQFF.

This rearrangement joins TRBV7-2 to TRBJ2-7, with TRBD2 matching over 8 bases. The junction had 15 bases not matched to a gene; V was cut back by 7 bases and J by 4 bases. This CDR3 is 16 amino acids long. The V gene's germline CDR1 is SGHTA and CDR2 FQGNSA. In DNA, the CDR3 is TGTGCCAGCAACCCTGGAGAGGTAGCGGGACGATACGAGCAGTACTTC. Its protein product is CASNPGEVAGRYEQYF.

This chain uses TRBV7-2 with TRBJ2-1, with 9 bases lining up with TRBD2. Germline trimming cut 5 bases from V and 1 base from J; bases unmatched to any gene: 6. The CDR3 runs to 16 residues. Germline V gives CDR1 SGHTA, CDR2 FQGNSA. CDR3 protein: CASSVGLARSYNEQFF. CDR3 coding DNA: TGTGCCAGCAGCGTCGGACTAGCGAGGTCCTACAATGAGCAGTTCTTC.

The table lists this clone with a few counts. The V gene is TRBV11-2, the J gene TRBJ2-7; 9 bases line up with TRBD2. The V and J ends lost 5 bases and 3 bases, in that order; junction bases with no gene match: 8. The CDR3 has 15 amino acids. Germline V gene data show CDR1 as SGHAT and CDR2 as FQNNGV. The CDR3 sequence is CASSPQTSGFYEQYF. The CDR3 coding sequence is TGTGCCAGCAGCCCCCAGACTAGCGGATTCTACGAGCAGTACTTC.

V usage is TRBV4-1 and J usage is TRBJ1-4; TRBD1 is a possible D gene (5 bases). Germline V gene sequence: CDR1 MGHRA, CDR2 YSYEKL. The CDR3 is 15 amino acids. Trimming pared 1 base from V and 8 bases from J, leaving 14 bases between. CDR3 amino acids: CASSQGGGIGEKLFF. DNA of the CDR3: TGCGCCAGCAGCCAAGGTGGGGGGATTGGCGAAAAACTGTTTTTT.

This chain joins TRBV4-1 and TRBJ2-3, with D perhaps TRBD1 (6 bases). Germline values: CDR1 MGHRA, CDR2 YSYEKL. V lost 4 bases, J lost 1 base, and 12 bases lay in between. This CDR3 contains 15 residues. DNA for the CDR3: TGCGCCAGCAGCCTGGCCTACAGGGGCACAGATACGCAGTATTTT. Translating gives CASSLAYRGTDTQYF.

This chain links TRBV4-1 with TRBJ2-5; TRBD2 agrees at 8 bases. The closer fit of TRBJ2-7 to the DNA end suggests the J call may be wrong. This CDR3 has 15 amino acids. Germline V CDR1 and CDR2: MGHRA, YSYEKL. Here the CDR3 reads CASSQVGAGEYEQYF. The CDR3 region has the DNA TGCGCCAGCAGCCAAGTTGGAGCGGGAGAGTACGAGCAGTACTTC.